This record looks at one TCR beta chain sequence and its context. This sample is drawn from a study of OX40 agonist ivuxolimab in advanced cancers. The wider study: Three patients had partial responses: one hepatocellular carcinoma, two cutaneous melanoma.

There are 15 residues in the CDR3. In germline, CDR1 is SGHVS, CDR2 FNYEAQ. V was pared by 4 bases and J by 5 bases, with 17 bases between. Produced via immunoSEQ multiplex PCR; TCRdb's table is partial and in-frame only. The table lists some 110,000 clones, around nine tenths of them singletons. J is TRBJ2-5 and V is TRBV7-6, with D unclear. This sequence was found in an adult with an advanced solid tumor such as melanoma, head and neck, liver or kidney cancer. Here the sequenced sample was CD4+ or CD8+ T cells sorted from blood, taken in a trial of the OX40 agonist ivuxolimab. The CDR3 bases are TGTGCCAGCAGCTCGGGTATAGGAGTGCACGAGACCCAGTACTTC. Its translation: CASSSGIGVHETQYF. The whole variable domain, filled in from reference TRBV7-6 and TRBJ2-5, reads GAGVSQSPRYKVTKRGQDVALRCDPISGHVSLYWYRQALGQGPEFLTYFNYEAQQDKSGLPNDRFSAERPEGSISTLTIQRTEQRDSAMYRCASSSGIGVHETQYFGPGTRLLVL.